The 11 T cell receptor beta chains in this list originate from one sample, sequenced in a study of response to subunit inactivated influenza vaccine. TCRdb ran MiXCR on the RT-PCR reads and lists one entry per CDR3 protein. The repertoire includes over 750,000 distinct CDR3 sequences, around 21% of them detected once, and roughly 10% sits in the top ten. Specimen: PBMCs from blood, collected 4 to 6 days after vaccination. Receptor source: a man aged 50 to 59 who received an inactivated influenza vaccine.

For this clonotype: The junction differs from germline at one of its ends, possibly a read error. The CDR3 here is CSAGRDNSGELFF. CDR3 DNA: TGCAGTGCAGGCCGAGATAACAGCGGGGAGCTGTTTTTT. V and J are TRBV20-1 and TRBJ2-2; D is unclear. The CDR3 has 13 residues. Germline CDR1 and CDR2: DFQATT and SNEGSKA (reference sequence).

The CDR3 nucleotides read TGTGCCAGCAGCTTAGCGTCTGTGAACACTGAAGCTTTCTTT. Its translation: CASSLASVNTEAFF. The chain combines TRBV7-2 with TRBJ1-1; D is unclear. The V gene's germline CDR1 is SGHTA and CDR2 FQGNSA. The CDR3 loop spans 14 amino acids. Trimming removed 0 bases from V and 0 bases from J, with 5 bases in between.

The CDR3: CASSLAPQGADTQYF. Here the CDR3 DNA reads TGCGCCAGCAGCTTGGCACCCCAGGGCGCAGATACGCAGTATTTT. The chain joins TRBV5-1 to TRBJ2-3; a possible D gene is TRBD1 (5 bases). V was pared by 0 bases and J by 4 bases, with 12 bases between. Germline CDR1 and CDR2: SGHRS and YFSETQ. The CDR3 spans 15 residues.

CDR3 residues: CASSNRDKTTGELFF. The DNA for the CDR3 is TGTGCCAGCAGCAACCGGGACAAGACCACCGGGGAGCTGTTTTTT. V is TRBV7-9 and J is TRBJ2-2, with a tentative D call TRBD1 (6 bases). CDR1 SEHNR and CDR2 FQNEAQ come from the germline V gene (reference sequence). V was cut by 5 bases and J by 4 bases, with 14 bases left in between. The CDR3 spans 15 residues.

The gene calls are TRBV20-1 and TRBJ2-1; perhaps TRBD1 as D (5 bases). V was cut by 3 bases and J by 8 bases, with 20 bases left in between. CDR3 length: 15 residues. The germline V gene has CDR1 DFQATT and CDR2 SNEGSKA (reference sequence). CDR3: CSARILPGRADEQFF. The CDR3 bases are TGCAGTGCTAGGATACTACCTGGCAGGGCAGATGAGCAGTTCTTC.

This clonotype has more than one count but fewer than ten. The J gene is TRBJ2-1, the V gene TRBV7-2, with TRBD2 matching over 13 bases. With V trimmed by 2 bases and J by 9 bases, 10 bases remained unmatched. CDR3 length: 17 amino acids. Germline V gene data show CDR1 as SGHTA and CDR2 as FQGNSA. Here the CDR3 DNA reads TGTGCCAGCAGCTTAACCCAACTAGCGGGGGGGCCCGGTGAGCAGTTCTTC. Translating gives CASSLTQLAGGPGEQFF.

The rearrangement links TRBV24-1 to TRBJ2-1; 7 bases map to TRBD2. V was pared by 3 bases and J by 8 bases, with 3 bases of the junction left unmatched. This CDR3 is 13 amino acids long. From germline, CDR1 is KGHDR and CDR2 SFDVKD. As DNA, the CDR3 is TGTGCCACCAGTGATAGCGGGACCCATGAGCAGTTCTTC. It codes for CATSDSGTHEQFF.

Here the CDR3 DNA reads TGCAGTGCTAGAGGGGGAACTAGGTCAGGCACAGATACGCAGTATTTT. As protein: CSARGGTRSGTDTQYF. The chain links TRBV20-1 to TRBJ2-3, with a weak D call TRBD2 (5 bases). V lost 1 base and J lost 1, with 15 bases in between. CDR1 is DFQATT and CDR2 is SNEGSKA in the germline V gene (reference sequence). There are 16 residues in the CDR3.

The gene calls are TRBV4-3 and TRBJ1-4, with D hard to call. Deletions cut 0 bases from V and 6 bases from J, with 14 bases between. This CDR3 has 16 residues. Germline-derived CDR1 and CDR2 are LGHNA and YSLEER. The CDR3 nucleotides are TGCGCCAGCAGCCAAGATCTTAGTCGCCGGGATGAAAAACTGTTTTTT. Translation gives CASSQDLSRRDEKLFF.

The chain joins TRBV20-1 to TRBJ2-2, with 11 bases matching TRBD1. J gave up 3 bases and V 1 base, and 7 bases lay outside the gene matches. Germline V lookup: CDR1 DFQATT, CDR2 SNEGSKA (reference sequence). The CDR3 loop spans 17 amino acids. CDR3 in amino acids: CSARVFGQGADTGELFF. In DNA form, the CDR3 reads TGCAGTGCTAGAGTTTTCGGACAGGGGGCTGACACCGGGGAGCTGTTTTTT.

This clonotype was recorded at least ten times. The CDR3 DNA follows: TGCAGCGTTGAAGTGGGGAATGAGCAGTTCTTC. Residues: CSVEVGNEQFF. The rearrangement uses TRBV29-1 and TRBJ2-1; D gene unclear. Germline CDR1 and CDR2: SQVTM and ANQGSEA. V shed 1 base and J shed 7 bases, with 5 bases lying between them. CDR3 size: 11 residues.